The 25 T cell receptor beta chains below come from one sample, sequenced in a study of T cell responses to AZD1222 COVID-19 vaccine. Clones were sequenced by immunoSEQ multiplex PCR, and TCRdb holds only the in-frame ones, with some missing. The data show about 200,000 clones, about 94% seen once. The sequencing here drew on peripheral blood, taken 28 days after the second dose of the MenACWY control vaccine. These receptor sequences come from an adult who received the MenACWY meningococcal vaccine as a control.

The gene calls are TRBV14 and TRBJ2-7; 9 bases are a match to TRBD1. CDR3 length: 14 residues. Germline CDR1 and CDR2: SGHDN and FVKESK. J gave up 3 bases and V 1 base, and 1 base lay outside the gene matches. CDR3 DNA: TGTGCCAGCAGCCAAGCGACAGGGGGCTACGAGCAGTACTTC. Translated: CASSQATGGYEQYF.

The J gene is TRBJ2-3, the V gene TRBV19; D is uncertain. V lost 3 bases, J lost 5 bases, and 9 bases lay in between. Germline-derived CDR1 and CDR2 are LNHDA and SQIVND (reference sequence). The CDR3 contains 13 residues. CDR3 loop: CASSIRTGDTQYF. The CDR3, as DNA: TGTGCCAGTAGTATCCGGACCGGAGATACGCAGTATTTT.

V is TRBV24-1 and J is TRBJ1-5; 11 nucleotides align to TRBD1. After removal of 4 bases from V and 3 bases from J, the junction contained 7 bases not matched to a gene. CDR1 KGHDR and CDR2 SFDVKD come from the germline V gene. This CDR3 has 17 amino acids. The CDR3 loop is CATSDPGTGGTNQPQHF. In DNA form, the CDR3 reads TGTGCCACCAGTGACCCTGGGACAGGGGGTACCAATCAGCCCCAGCATTTT.

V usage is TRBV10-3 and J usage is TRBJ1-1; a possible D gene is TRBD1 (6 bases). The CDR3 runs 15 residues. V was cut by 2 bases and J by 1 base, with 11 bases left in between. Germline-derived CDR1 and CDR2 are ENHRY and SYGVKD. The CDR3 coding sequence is TGTGCCATCAGTGAGGCCAGACAGGAGAACACTGAAGCTTTCTTT. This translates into CAISEARQENTEAFF.

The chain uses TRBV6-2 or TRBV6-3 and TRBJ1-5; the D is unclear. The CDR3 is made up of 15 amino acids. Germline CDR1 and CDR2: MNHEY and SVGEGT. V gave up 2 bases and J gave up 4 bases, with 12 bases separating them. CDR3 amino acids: CASSYGVLGNQPQHF. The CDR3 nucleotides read TGTGCCAGCAGTTACGGGGTCCTTGGGAATCAGCCCCAGCATTTT.

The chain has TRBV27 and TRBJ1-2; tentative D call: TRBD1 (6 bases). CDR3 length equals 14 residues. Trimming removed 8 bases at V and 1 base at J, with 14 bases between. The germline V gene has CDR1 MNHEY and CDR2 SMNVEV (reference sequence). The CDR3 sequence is CASRPLDSNYGYTF. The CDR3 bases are TGTGCCAGCCGACCCCTGGACAGTAACTATGGCTACACCTTC.

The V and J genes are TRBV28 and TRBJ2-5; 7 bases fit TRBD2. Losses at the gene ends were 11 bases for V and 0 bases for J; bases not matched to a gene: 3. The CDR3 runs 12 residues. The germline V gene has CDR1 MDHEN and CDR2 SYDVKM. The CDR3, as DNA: TGTGCCGGGGGGGGAGACCAAGAGACCCAGTACTTC. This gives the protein CAGGGDQETQYF.

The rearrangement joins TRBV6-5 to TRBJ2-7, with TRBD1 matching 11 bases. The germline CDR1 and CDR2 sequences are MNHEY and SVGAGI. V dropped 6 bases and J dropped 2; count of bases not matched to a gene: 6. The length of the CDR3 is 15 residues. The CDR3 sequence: CASRSGTGGTYEQYF. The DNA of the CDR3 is TGTGCCAGCAGGTCCGGGACAGGGGGGACCTACGAGCAGTACTTC.

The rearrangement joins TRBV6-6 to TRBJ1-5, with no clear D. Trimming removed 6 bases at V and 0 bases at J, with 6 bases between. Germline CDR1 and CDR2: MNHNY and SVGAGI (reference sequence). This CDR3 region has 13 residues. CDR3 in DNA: TGTGCCAGCAGACCGGATAGCAATCAGCCCCAGCATTTT. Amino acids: CASRPDSNQPQHF.

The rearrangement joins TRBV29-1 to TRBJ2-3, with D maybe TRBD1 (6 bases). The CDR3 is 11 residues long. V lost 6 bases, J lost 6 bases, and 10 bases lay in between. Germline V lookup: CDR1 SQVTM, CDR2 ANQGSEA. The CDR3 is CSVKQGDTQYF. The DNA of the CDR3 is TGCAGCGTCAAACAGGGTGATACGCAGTATTTT.

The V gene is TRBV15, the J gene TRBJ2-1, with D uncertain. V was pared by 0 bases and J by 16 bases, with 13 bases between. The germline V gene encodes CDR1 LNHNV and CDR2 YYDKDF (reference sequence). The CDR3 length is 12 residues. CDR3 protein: CATSRDGHSDFF. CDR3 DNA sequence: TGTGCCACCAGCAGAGATGGTCACTCGGATTTCTTC.

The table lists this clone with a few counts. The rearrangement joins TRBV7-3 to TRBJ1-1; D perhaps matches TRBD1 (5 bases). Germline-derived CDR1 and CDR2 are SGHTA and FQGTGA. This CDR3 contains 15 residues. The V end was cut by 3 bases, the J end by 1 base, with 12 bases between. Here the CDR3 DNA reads TGTGCCAGCAGCTTGATGGGGGTCTCGAACACTGAAGCTTTCTTT. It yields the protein CASSLMGVSNTEAFF.

Here the CDR3 DNA reads TGTGCCAGCAGTTCGTCACAGGGTCTTAACTATGGCTACACCTTC. As protein: CASSSSQGLNYGYTF. The chain employs TRBV27 and TRBJ1-2; D might be TRBD1 (6 bases). This CDR3 has 15 residues. The V end was cut by 4 bases, the J end by 1 base, with 13 bases between. CDR1 is MNHEY, CDR2 SMNVEV, per germline (reference sequence).

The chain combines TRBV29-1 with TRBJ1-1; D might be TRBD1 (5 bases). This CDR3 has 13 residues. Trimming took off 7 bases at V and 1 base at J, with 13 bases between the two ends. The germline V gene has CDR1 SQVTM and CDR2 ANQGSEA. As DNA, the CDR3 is TGCAGCGCCCGGGGGGGAAGGAACACTGAAGCTTTCTTT. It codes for CSARGGRNTEAFF.

The CDR3 nucleotides are TGTGCCAGCAGCCAAGGGGACAGGGGCACCGGGGAGCTGTTTTTT. Amino acid sequence: CASSQGDRGTGELFF. V usage is TRBV3-1 (or the pseudogene TRBV3-2) and J usage is TRBJ2-2; 10 bases are a match to TRBD1. V was clipped by 1 base and J by 4 bases; unmatched bases: 0. Germline values: CDR1 LGHDT, CDR2 YNNKEL (reference sequence). CDR3 length equals 15 residues.

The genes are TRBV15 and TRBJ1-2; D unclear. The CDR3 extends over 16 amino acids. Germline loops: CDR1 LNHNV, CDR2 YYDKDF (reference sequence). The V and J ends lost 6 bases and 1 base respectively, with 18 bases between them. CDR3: CATSPLLGGNNYGYTF. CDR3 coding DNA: TGTGCCACCAGTCCTCTTTTGGGAGGGAATAACTATGGCTACACCTTC. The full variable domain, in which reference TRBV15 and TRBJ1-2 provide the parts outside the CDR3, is DAMVIQNPRYQVTQFGKPVTLSCSQTLNHNVMYWYQQKSSQAPKLLFHYYDKDFNNEADTPDNFQSRRPNTSFCFLDIRSPGLGDTAMYLCATSPLLGGNNYGYTFGSGTRLTVV.

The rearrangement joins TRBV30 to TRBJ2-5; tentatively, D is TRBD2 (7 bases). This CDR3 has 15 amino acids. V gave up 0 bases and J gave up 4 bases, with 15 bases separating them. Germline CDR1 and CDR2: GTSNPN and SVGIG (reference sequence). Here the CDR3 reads CAWSVAAGAGETQYF. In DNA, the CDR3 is TGTGCCTGGAGTGTAGCCGCGGGGGCGGGAGAGACCCAGTACTTC.

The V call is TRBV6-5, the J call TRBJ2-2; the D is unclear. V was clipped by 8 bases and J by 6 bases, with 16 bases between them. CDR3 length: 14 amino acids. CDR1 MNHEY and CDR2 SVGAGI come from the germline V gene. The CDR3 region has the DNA TGTGCCAGCGGCCCCGTGGCGCCATCCGGGGAGCTGTTTTTT. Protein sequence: CASGPVAPSGELFF.

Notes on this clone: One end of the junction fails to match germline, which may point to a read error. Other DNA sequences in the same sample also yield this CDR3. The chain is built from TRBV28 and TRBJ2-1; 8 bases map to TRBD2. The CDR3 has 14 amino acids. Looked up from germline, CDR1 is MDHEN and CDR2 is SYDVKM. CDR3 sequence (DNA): TGTGCCAGCAGTTTTAGCGGGGCCTACAATGAACAGTTCTTC. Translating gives CASSFSGAYNEQFF.

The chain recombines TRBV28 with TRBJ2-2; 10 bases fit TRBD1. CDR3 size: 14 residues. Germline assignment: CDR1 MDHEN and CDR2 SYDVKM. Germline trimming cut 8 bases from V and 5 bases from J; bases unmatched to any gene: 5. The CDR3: CASLSGQGTGELFF. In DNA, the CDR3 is TGTGCCAGCCTATCGGGACAGGGGACCGGGGAGCTGTTTTTT.

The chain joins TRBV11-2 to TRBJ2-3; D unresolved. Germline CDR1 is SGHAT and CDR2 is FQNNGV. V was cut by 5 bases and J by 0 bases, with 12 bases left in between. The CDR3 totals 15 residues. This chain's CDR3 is CASSRRTDSTDTQYF. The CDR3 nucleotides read TGTGCCAGCAGCCGAAGGACGGACAGCACAGATACGCAGTATTTT.

In nucleotides, the CDR3 is TGTGCCAGCAGCTTAGTGGGCAGCACCAAAAACATTCAGTACTTC. Protein product: CASSLVGSTKNIQYF. This chain uses TRBV11-2 with TRBJ2-4, with D unclear. The V gene's germline CDR1 is SGHAT and CDR2 FQNNGV. There are 15 residues in the CDR3. Trimming took 1 base from V and 2 from J, leaving 9 bases between them. Filled out from reference TRBV11-2 and TRBJ2-4, the complete variable domain reads EAGVAQSPRYKIIEKRQSVAFWCNPISGHATLYWYQQILGQGPKLLIQFQNNGVVDDSQLPKDRFSAERLKGVDSTLKIQPAKLEDSAVYLCASSLVGSTKNIQYFGAGTRLSVL.

The CDR3 DNA reads as TGTGCCAGTAGTCTTCTTAGCGGTAGCTCCTACGAGCAGTACTTC. It translates to CASSLLSGSSYEQYF. This sequence joins TRBV19 and TRBJ2-7; D is possibly TRBD2 (6 bases). Trimming took off 5 bases at V and 0 bases at J, with 14 bases between the two ends. Germline values: CDR1 LNHDA, CDR2 SQIVND (reference sequence). The CDR3 covers 15 residues.

Here the CDR3 reads CASSSDESGMVEETQYF. As DNA, the CDR3 is TGTGCCAGCAGTTCGGACGAAAGCGGGATGGTAGAAGAGACCCAGTACTTC. This chain uses TRBV2 with TRBJ2-5, with TRBD2 identical over 7 bases. V shed 5 bases and J 3 bases; nucleotides not matched to a gene: 15. This CDR3 has 17 residues. CDR1 and CDR2 from the germline V gene are SNHLY and FYNNEI.

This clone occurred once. The CDR3, as DNA: TGTGCCAGCAGCTCCTCTAGCGGGAGTCCTATCTACAATGAGCAGTTCTTC. As protein: CASSSSSGSPIYNEQFF. V and J are TRBV7-9 and TRBJ2-1; 10 positions agree with TRBD2. The CDR3 has 17 residues. Germline V CDR1 and CDR2: SEHNR, FQNEAQ (reference sequence). Trimming at V came to 4 bases and at J to 3 bases, leaving 9 bases not matched to a gene.